Reported below is one T cell receptor (beta chain). In the source study's methods: It was from reference gene primer amplification that nucleated cell counts were estimated. Data came from immunoSEQ multiplex PCR; TCRdb stores just in-frame clones and leaves some out. The DNA was the basis for D and trimming; V, J and clone size are from that table. This sample carries almost 85,000 clones, roughly 89% of them seen once, and the ten largest clones take under 1.5%. The source of the sample is a study of blood T cell repertoires in COVID-19. On the study more broadly: Material from acute and convalescent COVID-19 was sourced from the United States, Italy and Spain. T cells, B-cell-depleted T cells, or PBMCs provided the cDNA or gDNA that served as material.

The source of this sequence is a woman between 45 and 65 years old with acute COVID-19. Sequenced sample: PBMCs or T cells enriched from blood (not recorded which).

In nucleotides, the CDR3 is TGCGCCAGCAGCTCCCCGACTAGCGGGAGTTTAACCGGGGAGCTGTTTTTT. Its protein is CASSSPTSGSLTGELFF. The rearrangement joins TRBV5-1 to TRBJ2-2; 12 bases fit TRBD2. From germline, CDR1 is SGHRS and CDR2 YFSETQ. The CDR3 sequence is 17 residues long. The V segment lost 3 bases and the J segment 5 bases; nucleotides outside the gene matches: 8.